The rows below give T cell receptor beta chains drawn from one sample of a study of identical twins. TCRdb recomputed calls from the 5' RACE reads with MiXCR, one row per CDR3 protein. The sample shows around 570,000 distinct CDR3 sequences, more than 9% of them seen only once. A further study also used this sample, focusing on yellow fever vaccine responses in identical twins.

Material for sequencing was PBMCs. The receptors here all came from a woman aged 18-30 years in good health. The CDR3 runs from the conserved cysteine through the conserved F or W. The order of the fields is D gene, V gene, clone size, J gene, CDR3 length, CDR3 DNA, CDR3 protein. The D gene is left open where the match is weak. Some rows have no size entry. The others give once, few or many, or a class for an expanded clone.

D gene: NA
V gene: TRBV28
clone size: few
J gene: TRBJ1-5
CDR3 length: 18
CDR3 DNA: TGTGCCAGCAGTCTACAGACTCGTGGGCGAATGAGCAATCAGCCCCAGCATTTT
CDR3 protein: CASSLQTRGRMSNQPQHF

D gene: NA
V gene: TRBV7-9
clone size: many
J gene: TRBJ2-6
CDR3 length: 15
CDR3 DNA: TGTGCCAGCAGCTTAGGGGACGGGAGGGCCAACGTCCTGACTTTC
CDR3 protein: CASSLGDGRANVLTF

D gene: NA
V gene: TRBV7-9
clone size: NA
J gene: TRBJ1-2
CDR3 length: 13
CDR3 DNA: TGTGCCAGCAGCTATGGGGGGTCATATGGCTACACCTTC
CDR3 protein: CASSYGGSYGYTF

D gene: TRBD1
V gene: TRBV4-2
clone size: few
J gene: TRBJ2-3
CDR3 length: 15
CDR3 DNA: TGTGCCAGCAGCCAATACACAGGGGGCCCGAATACGCAGTATTTT
CDR3 protein: CASSQYTGGPNTQYF

D gene: NA
V gene: TRBV20-1
clone size: NA
J gene: TRBJ1-5
CDR3 length: 13
CDR3 DNA: TGCAGTGCTGTCGATGATAGCAATCAGCCCCAGCATTTT
CDR3 protein: CSAVDDSNQPQHF

D gene: TRBD2
V gene: TRBV14
clone size: few
J gene: TRBJ2-7
CDR3 length: 16
CDR3 DNA: TGTGCCAGCAGCCAGGCAGCGGGAGACCCAACCTACGAGCAGTACTTC
CDR3 protein: CASSQAAGDPTYEQYF

D gene: NA
V gene: TRBV7-2
clone size: NA
J gene: TRBJ2-1
CDR3 length: 15
CDR3 DNA: TGTGCCAGCAGCTTACCGGGGCAGACCTACAATGAGCAGTTCTTC
CDR3 protein: CASSLPGQTYNEQFF

D gene: TRBD1
V gene: TRBV7-2
clone size: many
J gene: TRBJ1-1
CDR3 length: 15
CDR3 DNA: TGTGCCAGCAGCGGCAGGGGGCGCGGGGGGACTGAAGCTTTCTTT
CDR3 protein: CASSGRGRGGTEAFF

D gene: NA
V gene: TRBV4-3
clone size: many
J gene: TRBJ2-1
CDR3 length: 17
CDR3 DNA: TGCGCCAGCAGCCAAGATCCGAGGGCGGGATGGGGTAATGAGCAGTTCTTC
CDR3 protein: CASSQDPRAGWGNEQFF

D gene: NA
V gene: TRBV12-3/TRBV12-4
clone size: many
J gene: TRBJ2-7
CDR3 length: 14
CDR3 DNA: TGTGCCAGCAGTAACGAACAGGACTCCTACGAGCAGTACTTC
CDR3 protein: CASSNEQDSYEQYF

D gene: TRBD2
V gene: TRBV6-2/TRBV6-3
clone size: many
J gene: TRBJ2-1
CDR3 length: 15
CDR3 DNA: TGTGCCAGCAGCCAGACTAGCGGGTCTTACAATGAGCAGTTCTTC
CDR3 protein: CASSQTSGSYNEQFF

D gene: TRBD2
V gene: TRBV5-1
clone size: many
J gene: TRBJ2-7
CDR3 length: 15
CDR3 DNA: TGCGCCAGCAGGGCGACTAGCGGTGGGGGCTACGAGCAGTACTTC
CDR3 protein: CASRATSGGGYEQYF

D gene: NA
V gene: TRBV9
clone size: NA
J gene: TRBJ2-3
CDR3 length: 15
CDR3 DNA: TGTGCCAGCAGCCCCCGAGCGGCGCCCACAGATACGCAGTATTTT
CDR3 protein: CASSPRAAPTDTQYF

D gene: NA
V gene: TRBV7-2
clone size: few
J gene: TRBJ2-7
CDR3 length: 14
CDR3 DNA: TGTGCCAGCAGCTTACCCTTTTCCGGGACCGAGCAGTACTTC
CDR3 protein: CASSLPFSGTEQYF

D gene: TRBD2
V gene: TRBV6-2/TRBV6-3
clone size: many
J gene: TRBJ2-1
CDR3 length: 15
CDR3 DNA: TGTGCCAGCAGCCAGCGACTAGCGGGAGGTAATGAGCAGTTCTTC
CDR3 protein: CASSQRLAGGNEQFF

D gene: TRBD2
V gene: TRBV5-4
clone size: NA
J gene: TRBJ2-1
CDR3 length: 16
CDR3 DNA: TGTGCCAGCAGCACCGGGACTAGCGGGGCCTACAATGAGCAGTTCTTC
CDR3 protein: CASSTGTSGAYNEQFF

D gene: NA
V gene: TRBV2
clone size: few
J gene: TRBJ2-7
CDR3 length: 14
CDR3 DNA: TGTGCCAGCAGCTCGGGGTTGTCTCCCTACGAGCAGTACTTC
CDR3 protein: CASSSGLSPYEQYF

D gene: NA
V gene: TRBV3-1
clone size: few
J gene: TRBJ1-2
CDR3 length: 12
CDR3 DNA: TGTGCCAGCAGCCAAGATCCCACTGGCTACACCTTC
CDR3 protein: CASSQDPTGYTF